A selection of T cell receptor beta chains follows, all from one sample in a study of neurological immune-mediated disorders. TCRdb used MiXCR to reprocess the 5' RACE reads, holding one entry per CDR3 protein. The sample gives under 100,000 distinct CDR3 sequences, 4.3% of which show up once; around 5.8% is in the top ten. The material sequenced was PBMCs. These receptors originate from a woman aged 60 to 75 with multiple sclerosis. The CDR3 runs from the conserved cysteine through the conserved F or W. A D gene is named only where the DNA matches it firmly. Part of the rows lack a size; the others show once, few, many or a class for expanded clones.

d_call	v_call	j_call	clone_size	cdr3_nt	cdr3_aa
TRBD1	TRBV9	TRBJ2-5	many	TGTGCCAGCAGCGTAGGCCCCCAGGACAGGGGAAAAGAGACCCAGTACTTC	CASSVGPQDRGKETQYF
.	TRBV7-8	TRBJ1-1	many	TGTGCCAGCAGCTTAGCGGGCCGGCGGGGCACTGAAGCTTTCTTT	CASSLAGRRGTEAFF
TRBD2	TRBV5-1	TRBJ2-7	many	TGCGCCAGCAGCGCGGGACTAGCGGGGCCATACGAGCAGTACTTC	CASSAGLAGPYEQYF
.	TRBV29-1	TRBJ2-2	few	TGCAGCGTTTCGGGCCCGACTCCCACCGGGGAGCTGTTTTTT	CSVSGPTPTGELFF
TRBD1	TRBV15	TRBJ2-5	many	TGTGCCACCAGCAGCCCCCCACAAGGGGGCCGTAACCAAGAGACCCAGTACTTC	CATSSPPQGGRNQETQYF
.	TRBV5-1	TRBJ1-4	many	TGCGCCAGCAGCTGGGGGGCGACTAATGAAAAACTGTTTTTT	CASSWGATNEKLFF
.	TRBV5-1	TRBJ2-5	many	TGCGCCAGCAGCTTAATACCAGGGCAGGGAGAGACCCAGTACTTC	CASSLIPGQGETQYF
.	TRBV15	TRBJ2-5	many	TGTGCCACCAGCAGTCAAGTGGGAGAGGGGGAGACCCAGTACTTC	CATSSQVGEGETQYF
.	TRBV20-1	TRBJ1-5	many	TGCAGTGCTACAAGGGCAGATAAACCTAGCAATCAGCCCCAGCATTTT	CSATRADKPSNQPQHF
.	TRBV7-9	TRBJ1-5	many	TGTGCCAGCAGCTTAGGGGGCCAGAAAAATCAGCCCCAGCATTTT	CASSLGGQKNQPQHF
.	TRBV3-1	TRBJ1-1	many	TGTGCCAGCAGCCAAGAAGGGGCTAACACTGAAGCTTTCTTT	CASSQEGANTEAFF
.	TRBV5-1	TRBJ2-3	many	TGCGCCAGCAGCCAAACAGTCGGGGCAGATACGCAGTATTTT	CASSQTVGADTQYF
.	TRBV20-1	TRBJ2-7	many	TGCAGTGCTAGAGACCCACTCCCTAGACCTGAGGGGGGCTACGAGCAGTACTTC	CSARDPLPRPEGGYEQYF
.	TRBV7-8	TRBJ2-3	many	TGTGCCAGCAGCTTACCTGGGGGTGGTCGGTTTGATACGCAGTATTTT	CASSLPGGGRFDTQYF
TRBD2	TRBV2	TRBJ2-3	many	TGTGCCAGCAGGGTTGGGACTAGCAGTCTGACAACAGATACGCAGTATTTT	CASRVGTSSLTTDTQYF
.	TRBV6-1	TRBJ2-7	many	TGCGCCAGCAGCGAGGACTACGAGCAGTACTTC	CASSEDYEQYF
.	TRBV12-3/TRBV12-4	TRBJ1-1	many	TGTGCCAGCAGCTTACAGGAGAACACTGAAGCTTTCTTT	CASSLQENTEAFF
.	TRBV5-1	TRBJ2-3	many	TGCGCCAGCACAAAGTCGGGAGATACGCAGTATTTT	CASTKSGDTQYF
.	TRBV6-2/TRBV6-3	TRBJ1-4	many	TGTGCCAGCAGTGAACCGGGACGGACTAATGAAAAACTGTTTTTT	CASSEPGRTNEKLFF
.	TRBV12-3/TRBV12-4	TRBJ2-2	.	TGTGCCAGCAGTCACAGGGTCACCGGGGAGCTGTTTTTT	CASSHRVTGELFF
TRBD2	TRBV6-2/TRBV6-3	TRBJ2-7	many	TGTGCCAGCAGCTCAACGGGACTAGCGGGGCGATACTACGAGCAGTACTTC	CASSSTGLAGRYYEQYF
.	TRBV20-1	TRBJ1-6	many	TGCAGTGCTAGATCACCCCTCCACTTT	CSARSPLHF
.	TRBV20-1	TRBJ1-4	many	TGCAGTGCTAGCCTGGGAGCAGCAACTAATGAAAAACTGTTTTTT	CSASLGAATNEKLFF
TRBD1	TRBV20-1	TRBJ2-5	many	TGCAGTGCTAGGGGACAGGGGCCCCGGGAGACCCAGTACTTC	CSARGQGPRETQYF
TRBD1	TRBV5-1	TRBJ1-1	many	TGCGCCAGCAGCCCGACAGGGGGATCTGAAGCTTTCTTT	CASSPTGGSEAFF
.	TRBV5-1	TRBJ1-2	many	TGCGCCAGCAGTCGTGACACCGCGTTAAACTATGGCTACACCTTC	CASSRDTALNYGYTF
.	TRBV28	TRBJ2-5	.	TGTGCCAGCAGTCTGCTTGGGAAAGAGACCCAGTACTTC	CASSLLGKETQYF
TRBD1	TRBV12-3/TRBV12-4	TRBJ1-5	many	TGTGCCAGCAGAGGCCCCGGGACAGGGGGCATTCAGCCCCAGCATTTT	CASRGPGTGGIQPQHF
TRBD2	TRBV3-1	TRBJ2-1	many	TGTGCCAGCAGCCAAGGGAACGGACTAGCGCGAAGGGTCAATGAGCAGTTCTTC	CASSQGNGLARRVNEQFF
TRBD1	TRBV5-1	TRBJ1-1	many	TGCGCCAGCTGCCCCGGGACAGGGTCGGGGTCGACTGAAGCTTTCTTT	CASCPGTGSGSTEAFF
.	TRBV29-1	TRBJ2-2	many	TGCAGCGTTCGAGTCACCGGGGAGCTGTTTTTT	CSVRVTGELFF
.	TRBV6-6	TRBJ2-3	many	TGTGCCAGCCTTGCAGGAGATACGCAGTATTTT	CASLAGDTQYF
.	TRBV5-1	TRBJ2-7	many	TGTGCCAGCAGTGACTTCTACGAGCAGTACTTC	CASSDFYEQYF
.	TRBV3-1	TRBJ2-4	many	TGTGCCAGCAGCCAGGAACCGGGACCATACATTCAGTACTTC	CASSQEPGPYIQYF
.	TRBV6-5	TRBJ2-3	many	TGTGCCAGCAGTTTCCTAGCAGAGAGCACAGATACGCAGTATTTT	CASSFLAESTDTQYF
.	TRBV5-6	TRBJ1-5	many	TGTGCCAGCAGCTCACAGGGAGGAGTGAATCAGCCCCAGCATTTT	CASSSQGGVNQPQHF
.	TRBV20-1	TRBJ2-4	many	TGCAGTGCTAGGATGGGGGGCGACATTCAGTACTTC	CSARMGGDIQYF
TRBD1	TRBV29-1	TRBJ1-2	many	TGCAGCGTTCCGGGACAGGGTCATGGTGGCTACACCTTC	CSVPGQGHGGYTF
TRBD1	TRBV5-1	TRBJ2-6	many	TGCGCCAGCAGCTTGGTTCTTACGGGACAGCCCTCTGGGGCCAACGTCCTGACTTTC	CASSLVLTGQPSGANVLTF
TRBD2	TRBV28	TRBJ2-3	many	TGTGCCAGCAGTTTTCTCCGGGGGGGCCGCGATACGCAGTATTTT	CASSFLRGGRDTQYF
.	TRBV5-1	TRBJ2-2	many	TGCGCCAGCAACCTCGAGCGTCCTACCAACACCGGGGAGCTGTTTTTT	CASNLERPTNTGELFF
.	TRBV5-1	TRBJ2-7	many	TGCGCCAGCAGCTTGGGGGCCGGGGTGGCCTACGAGCAGTACTTC	CASSLGAGVAYEQYF
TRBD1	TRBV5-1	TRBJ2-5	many	TGCGCCAGCAGCTTGGCCGGGACAGGGCAAGAGACCCAGTACTTC	CASSLAGTGQETQYF
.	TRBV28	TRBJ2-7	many	TGTGCCAGCAGTTTGGGGACTCTTGCCGAGCAGTACTTC	CASSLGTLAEQYF
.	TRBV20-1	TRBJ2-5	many	TGCAGTGCTACCTCTGACGGACGTAAAGAGACCCAGTACTTC	CSATSDGRKETQYF
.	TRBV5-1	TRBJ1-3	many	TGCGCCAGCAGCTTGGGGACAGGAAACACCATATATTTT	CASSLGTGNTIYF
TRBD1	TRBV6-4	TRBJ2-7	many	TGTGCCAGCAGTCCCGGGACAGGGTTGCACGAGCAGTACTTC	CASSPGTGLHEQYF
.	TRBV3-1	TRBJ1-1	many	TGTGCCAGCAGCCAAGATTCGGGACAAGGGAACACTGAAGCTTTCTTT	CASSQDSGQGNTEAFF
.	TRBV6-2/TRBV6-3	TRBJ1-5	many	TGTGCCAGCAGTCCCCCCGGCCGGCAGCCCCAGCATTTT	CASSPPGRQPQHF
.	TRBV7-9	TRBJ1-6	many	TGTGCCAGCAGCTTAGTGAATTCACCCCTCCACTTT	CASSLVNSPLHF
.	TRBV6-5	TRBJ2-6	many	TGTGCCAGCAAACCATTGTTAGGGGTTGGGGCCAACGTCCTGACTTTC	CASKPLLGVGANVLTF
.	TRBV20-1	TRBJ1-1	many	TGCAGTGCTAGACCACTGACAGGAGCCTTTGAAGCTTTCTTT	CSARPLTGAFEAFF
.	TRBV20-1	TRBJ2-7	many	TGCAGTGCCCCAGATCCAGGGGTCTCCTACGAGCAGTACTTC	CSAPDPGVSYEQYF
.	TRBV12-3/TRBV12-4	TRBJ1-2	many	TGTGCCAGCAGTTTAACTAACTATGGCTACACCTTC	CASSLTNYGYTF
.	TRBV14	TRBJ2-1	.	TGTGCCAGCAGCCAAGATGAGGTGCTTACGTCCTACAATGAGCAGTTCTTC	CASSQDEVLTSYNEQFF